The 30 T cell receptor beta chains given below trace back to one sample, sequenced in a study of Graves' ophthalmopathy and Graves' hyperthyroidism. RNA transcripts served as template for amplifying TCR beta CDR3 sequences. Second-round multiplex PCR came after first-round RT-PCR with HTBI primers. TCRdb re-derived calls from the multiplex PCR reads in MiXCR, one entry per CDR3 protein. The sample consists of 400,000 to 450,000 distinct CDR3 sequences, under 25% of them appearing once. Material for sequencing was peripheral blood. The receptors were gathered from a woman aged 18 to 35 with stable Graves' hyperthyroidism.

This clonotype has a count of ten or more. The rearrangement joins TRBV11-2 to TRBJ1-1; D gene unclear. V was shortened by 5 bases and J by 4 bases, with 11 bases between the two germline ends. CDR1 is SGHAT and CDR2 is FQNNGV in the germline V gene. This CDR3 has 13 amino acids. CDR3 residues: CASSPWAGTEAFF. Written as DNA, the CDR3 is TGTGCCAGCAGCCCGTGGGCCGGCACTGAAGCTTTCTTT.

This clonotype turned up a few times. Being one base from a much bigger clone, this may be a read error. The CDR3 region is CAISGSTWNTEAFF. CDR3 sequence (DNA): TGTGCCATCAGTGGGTCGACATGGAACACTGAAGCTTTCTTT. The chain is built from TRBV10-3 and TRBJ1-1; D not resolved. The CDR3 is 14 amino acids. The V end lost 4 bases, the J end lost 1 base, and 10 bases lay between the germline ends. Germline loops: CDR1 ENHRY, CDR2 SYGVKD.

This clonotype was seen a single time. V usage is TRBV25-1 and J usage is TRBJ2-7; 9 bases line up with TRBD2. Looked up from germline, CDR1 is MGHDK and CDR2 is SYGVNS. This CDR3 is built from 14 residues. The ends lost 1 base at V and 6 bases at J; junction bases unmatched: 4. The DNA for the CDR3 is TGTGCCAGCAGTGAATGGGGACTAGCCGTCGAGCAGTACTTC. Translated, it gives CASSEWGLAVEQYF.

This clonotype showed up many times. V usage is TRBV7-3 and J usage is TRBJ2-5; D may be TRBD1 or TRBD2 (6 bases each). The CDR3 has 14 amino acids. Trimming pared 5 bases from V and 3 bases from J, leaving 13 bases between. Germline V gene data show CDR1 as SGHTA and CDR2 as FQGTGA. CDR3: CASSLGGKEETQYF. The CDR3 nucleotides are TGTGCCAGCAGCCTGGGGGGCAAAGAAGAGACCCAGTACTTC.

This clonotype was found a few times. Its ends do not fully match the called genes, so a read error is possible. The chain is built from TRBV29-1 and TRBJ2-4; D may be TRBD1 (5 bases). The length of the CDR3 is 12 residues. Germline V gene sequence: CDR1 SQVTM, CDR2 ANQGSEA. The CDR3 bases are TGCAGCGTTATTGGGGCCAAAAACATTAAGTACTTC. Translating it yields CSVIGAKNIKYF.

This chain connects TRBV28 to TRBJ2-7, with D possibly TRBD2 on 5 matching bases. The CDR3 extends over 15 amino acids. With 5 bases removed from V and 7 bases from J, the gap between germline ends came to 21 bases. The germline V gene encodes CDR1 MDHEN and CDR2 SYDVKM. The CDR3 region has the DNA TGTGCCAGCAGTGTTATTAGTAGTAAGACGGGGGAGCAGTACTTC. Its protein is CASSVISSKTGEQYF. Filled out from reference TRBV28 and TRBJ2-7, the complete variable domain reads DVKVTQSSRYLVKRTGEKVFLECVQDMDHENMFWYRQDPGLGLRLIYFSYDVKMKEKGDIPEGYSVSREKKERFSLILESASTNQTSMYLCASSVISSKTGEQYFGPGTRLTVT.

This clonotype appeared many times. The rearrangement joins TRBV6-2 or TRBV6-3 to TRBJ2-6, with a possible D match to TRBD1 (5 bases). This CDR3 region has 18 residues. V lost 0 bases to trimming and J lost 0 bases, with 12 bases between them. The germline V gene encodes CDR1 MNHEY and CDR2 SVGEGT. This chain's CDR3 is CASSYSNRFHSGANVLTF. CDR3 in DNA: TGTGCCAGCAGTTACTCAAACAGGTTTCACTCTGGGGCCAACGTCCTGACTTTC.

This clonotype was seen repeatedly, ten times or more. This chain uses TRBV12-5 with TRBJ2-7; no clear D. The CDR3 runs to 13 residues. V lost 9 bases to trimming and J lost 3 bases, with 15 bases between them. Germline V gene sequence: CDR1 LGHNT, CDR2 FRNRAP. CDR3 nucleotides: TGTGCTAGAAATGGCGGATTGAGCTACGAGCAGTACTTC. Its translation: CARNGGLSYEQYF.

As for this clonotype: A read error may be the cause here, since a much bigger clone is one base away. Because the CDR3 is missing its conserved closing phenylalanine or tryptophan, this is likely a read error. The gene calls are TRBV28 and TRBJ2-3; D gene ambiguous. Trimming pared 2 bases from V and 0 bases from J, leaving 6 bases between. This CDR3 contains 14 residues. Per germline, CDR1 MDHEN and CDR2 SYDVKM. The CDR3 nucleotides are TGTGCCAGCAGTTTAGGACCTAGCACAGATACGCAGTATGTT. It yields the protein CASSLGPSTDTQYV.

This clonotype came up many times. This chain connects TRBV20-1 to TRBJ2-7, with D unclear. This CDR3 region has 12 residues. V lost 5 bases and J 1 base, leaving 9 bases between the germline ends. Germline assignment: CDR1 DFQATT and CDR2 SNEGSKA (reference sequence). CDR3 in DNA: TGCAGTGCTGACCTCCCTTCCTACGAGCAGTACTTC. It specifies CSADLPSYEQYF.

Ten or more counts support this clonotype. This sequence joins TRBV29-1 and TRBJ2-7; tentative D call: TRBD1 (6 bases). Germline loops: CDR1 SQVTM, CDR2 ANQGSEA. The CDR3 spans 14 residues. Trimming removed 5 bases at V and 4 bases at J, with 18 bases between. The CDR3 here is CSVKVRTEPYEQYF. The CDR3 bases are TGCAGCGTTAAGGTTAGGACAGAACCGTACGAGCAGTACTTC.

This clonotype has ten or more counts. The chain has TRBV6-1 and TRBJ2-7, with TRBD2 matching over 10 bases. The V and J ends lost 7 bases and 3 bases, in that order; junction bases with no gene match: 6. CDR1 and CDR2 from the germline V gene are MNHNS and SASEGT. The CDR3 covers 14 residues. CDR3 in DNA: TGTGCCAGCACAACTAGCGGGACTTTCTACGAGCAGTACTTC. Translated: CASTTSGTFYEQYF.

This clonotype was seen ten or more times. V and J are TRBV28 and TRBJ1-1; 8 nucleotides align to TRBD1. With 5 bases clipped from V and 0 bases from J, the junction kept 5 bases outside the gene matches. Germline assignment: CDR1 MDHEN and CDR2 SYDVKM. The CDR3 length is 15 residues. CDR3 residues: CASSPSDRVNTEAFF. The CDR3 bases are TGTGCCAGCAGTCCTTCGGACAGGGTGAACACTGAAGCTTTCTTT.

Many counts were recorded for this clonotype. The J gene is TRBJ2-5, the V gene TRBV12-3 or TRBV12-4, with 12 bases aligning to TRBD2. The CDR3 is 16 amino acids. The trim removed 2 bases at V and 3 bases at J, leaving 4 bases unmatched. For the CDR3, the DNA is TGTGCCAGCAGTTTAACTAGCGGGGGGCCGGAAGAGACCCAGTACTTC. Translating gives CASSLTSGGPEETQYF.

This clonotype was detected ten times or more. This chain links TRBV28 with TRBJ2-7, with 13 bases fitting TRBD2. CDR1 is MDHEN, CDR2 SYDVKM, per germline. This CDR3 has 15 residues. The V segment lost 4 bases and the J segment 7 bases; nucleotides outside the gene matches: 7. CDR3 in DNA: TGTGCCAGCAGTTCACTAGCGGGAGGGCCGGAAGAGCAGTACTTC. Translated: CASSSLAGGPEEQYF.

The count of this clonotype is one. The chain carries TRBV3-1 and TRBJ2-5; 11 nucleotides align to TRBD2. After removal of 1 base from V and 5 bases from J, the junction contained 6 bases not matched to a gene. The CDR3 runs to 16 residues. Germline V gene lookup returns CDR1 LGHDT and CDR2 YNNKEL (reference sequence). CDR3 loop: CASSQAIAGGGETQYF. CDR3 in DNA: TGTGCCAGCAGCCAAGCTATAGCGGGGGGGGGTGAGACCCAGTACTTC.

The V and J genes are TRBV4-2 and TRBJ1-3; TRBD1 might be the D (5 bases). Trimming stripped 0 bases from V and 8 bases from J, with 8 bases between. CDR1 and CDR2 (germline): LGHNA, YNFKEQ. The CDR3 is 13 residues long. The CDR3 sequence: CASSQDGGYTIYF. The CDR3 DNA is TGTGCCAGCAGCCAAGACGGGGGTTACACCATATATTTT.

This clonotype appeared many times. The chain employs TRBV12-3 or TRBV12-4 and TRBJ1-5; D gene unclear. Trimming cost V 5 bases and J 4 bases, with 9 bases left between them. This CDR3 has 13 amino acids. The CDR3 is CASSAEGNQPQHF. CDR3 in DNA: TGTGCCAGCAGTGCTGAGGGTAATCAGCCCCAGCATTTT.

The chain carries TRBV27 and TRBJ1-1; D possibly corresponds to TRBD1 (5 bases). CDR3 length equals 13 residues. CDR1 is MNHEY and CDR2 is SMNVEV in the germline V gene (reference sequence). V was cut by 8 bases and J by 2 bases, with 12 bases left in between. CDR3 region: CASALGGNTEAFF. CDR3 nucleotides: TGTGCCAGCGCGCTGGGGGGTAACACTGAAGCTTTCTTT.

The table lists this clonotype with a count of one. The rearrangement joins TRBV11-2 to TRBJ1-1; D may be TRBD1 (6 bases). This CDR3 comprises 16 residues. The germline V and J ends were trimmed by 4 bases and 4 bases, with 19 bases remaining between them. Germline CDR1 SGHAT, CDR2 FQNNGV. The CDR3 DNA reads TGTGCCAGCAGCTCAGGACAGTTTGAGCTTGGCACTGAAGCTTTCTTT. Its protein product is CASSSGQFELGTEAFF.

This sequence joins TRBV20-1 and TRBJ1-1, with D tentatively TRBD1 (5 bases). The CDR3 is made up of 15 amino acids. The germline V gene has CDR1 DFQATT and CDR2 SNEGSKA (reference sequence). With 0 bases removed from V and 5 bases from J, the gap between germline ends came to 16 bases. The CDR3 is CSARDPGTARTEAFF. The DNA for the CDR3 is TGCAGTGCTAGAGACCCCGGGACGGCAAGGACTGAAGCTTTCTTT.

This clonotype was seen at least ten times. The chain links TRBV11-2 to TRBJ2-2; D is perhaps TRBD2 (6 bases). This CDR3 is built from 16 residues. Per germline, CDR1 SGHAT and CDR2 FQNNGV. V was clipped by 1 base and J by 1 base, with 10 bases between them. In nucleotides, the CDR3 is TGTGCCAGCAGCTTAGTTGGCGGGATGAACACCGGGGAGCTGTTTTTT. The encoded protein is CASSLVGGMNTGELFF. Combining the CDR3 with reference TRBV11-2 and TRBJ2-2 gives the whole variable domain EAGVAQSPRYKIIEKRQSVAFWCNPISGHATLYWYQQILGQGPKLLIQFQNNGVVDDSQLPKDRFSAERLKGVDSTLKIQPAKLEDSAVYLCASSLVGGMNTGELFFGEGSRLTVL.

This clonotype was seen many times. V gene TRBV2 combines with J gene TRBJ1-1; D remains unclear. The CDR3 totals 13 residues. CDR1 and CDR2 (germline): SNHLY, FYNNEI. Trimming pared 3 bases from V and 1 base from J, leaving 6 bases between. The CDR3 coding sequence is TGTGCCAGCAGTGATTCACAGAACACTGAAGCTTTCTTT. It specifies CASSDSQNTEAFF.

This clonotype occurred many times. This rearrangement joins TRBV20-1 to TRBJ2-7; D is undetermined. CDR1 is DFQATT, CDR2 SNEGSKA, per germline (reference sequence). This CDR3 has 12 residues. Trimming shortened V by 5 bases and J by 5 bases, and 13 bases separated the two germline ends. The CDR3 coding sequence is TGCAGTGCTTCCTATTTACGGGACGAGCAGTACTTC. Protein product: CSASYLRDEQYF.

This clonotype was seen repeatedly, ten times or more. This rearrangement joins TRBV20-1 to TRBJ1-1; perhaps TRBD1 as D (5 bases). Germline V gives CDR1 DFQATT, CDR2 SNEGSKA (reference sequence). The CDR3 spans 12 residues. Trimming took off 6 bases at V and 6 bases at J, with 14 bases between the two ends. The CDR3 region has the DNA TGCAGTGCCAGGGTGGGCATAGCTGAAGCTTTCTTT. Its protein is CSARVGIAEAFF.

This clonotype showed up many times. This sequence joins TRBV20-1 and TRBJ2-5; 12 bases are shared with TRBD2. V was pared by 4 bases and J by 4 bases, with 7 bases of the junction left unmatched. The CDR3 extends over 15 amino acids. Germline CDR1 reads DFQATT; CDR2 reads SNEGSKA (reference sequence). The CDR3 region is CSAKGLAGTPETQYF. The DNA of the CDR3 is TGCAGTGCTAAAGGACTAGCGGGGACACCAGAGACCCAGTACTTC.

The chain links TRBV28 to TRBJ2-5; D may be TRBD2 (5 bases). The V end lost 2 bases, the J end lost 4 bases, and 14 bases lay between the germline ends. CDR1 is MDHEN and CDR2 is SYDVKM in the germline V gene. The CDR3 extends over 15 amino acids. The CDR3 here is CASSLMFGISETQYF. The CDR3 region has the DNA TGTGCCAGCAGTTTAATGTTCGGGATCTCAGAGACCCAGTACTTC.

The chain is built from TRBV2 and TRBJ1-1; no reliable D call. Germline V gene lookup returns CDR1 SNHLY and CDR2 FYNNEI. V shed 4 bases and J shed 1 base, with 10 bases lying between them. The CDR3 consists of 14 residues. This CDR3 reads CASSGSAENTEAFF. In DNA form, the CDR3 reads TGTGCCAGCAGTGGGTCGGCAGAGAACACTGAAGCTTTCTTT. Full variable domain (rest looked up from reference TRBV2 and TRBJ1-1): EPEVTQTPSHQVTQMGQEVILRCVPISNHLYFYWYRQILGQKVEFLVSFYNNEISEKSEIFDDQFSVERPDGSNFTLKIRSTKLEDSAMYFCASSGSAENTEAFFGQGTRLTVV.

This clonotype was picked up many times. J is TRBJ2-7 and V is TRBV4-2, with D unclear. The length of the CDR3 is 14 residues. V was pared by 1 base and J by 5 bases, with 12 bases between. Per the germline V gene, CDR1 is LGHNA and CDR2 is YNFKEQ. The CDR3 DNA follows: TGTGCCAGCAGCCAAGGGGTCGACCGCGACGAGCAGTACTTC. Its protein product is CASSQGVDRDEQYF.

The chain employs TRBV19 and TRBJ1-1, with D possibly being TRBD1 (6 bases). The V end was cut by 6 bases, the J end by 7 bases, with 15 bases between. Germline V gene lookup returns CDR1 LNHDA and CDR2 SQIVND (reference sequence). There are 13 residues in the CDR3. The CDR3 loop is CASSTTGFYEAFF. The CDR3 bases are TGTGCCAGTAGCACCACAGGGTTCTATGAAGCTTTCTTT.